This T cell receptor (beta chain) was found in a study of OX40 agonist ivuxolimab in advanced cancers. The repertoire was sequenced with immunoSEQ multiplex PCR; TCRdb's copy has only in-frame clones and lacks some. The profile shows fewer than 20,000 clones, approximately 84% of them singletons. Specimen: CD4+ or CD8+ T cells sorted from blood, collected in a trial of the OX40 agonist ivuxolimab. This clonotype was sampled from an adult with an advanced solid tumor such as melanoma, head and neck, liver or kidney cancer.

CDR3 sequence (DNA): TGTGCCAGCAGCCCCCCCTGGTCTAGCGGCTTACAAGAGACCCAGTACTTC. This encodes CASSPPWSSGLQETQYF. The V gene is TRBV11-2, the J gene TRBJ2-5; 7 nucleotides match TRBD2. Germline trimming cut 5 bases from V and 2 bases from J; bases unmatched to any gene: 14. Germline CDR1 SGHAT, CDR2 FQNNGV. The CDR3 contains 17 residues.